This T cell receptor (beta chain) is from a study of blood T cell repertoires in COVID-19. Study background: T cells, B-cell-depleted T cells, or PBMCs provided the cDNA or gDNA that served as material.

The cohort comprised adults aged 18 to 89 years residing in around 25 US areas. Participant-given clinical history determined each cohort assignment. Two negative PCRs, clearance, or symptom resolution characterized the recovered Cohort 3 donors. Using immunoSEQ multiplex PCR, the repertoire was profiled, and TCRdb retains in-frame clones only, with some absent. The sample has 150,000 or so clones; just under 85% are singletons. The source of this sequence is a man aged 45 to 65 who had recovered from COVID-19. The sample consisted of PBMCs or T cells enriched from blood (not recorded which).

The CDR3, as DNA: TGTGCCAGCAGCTTAAATCAGTACACTGAAGCTTTCTTT. Protein product: CASSLNQYTEAFF. The chain has TRBV7-9 and TRBJ1-1; D remains unclear. V lost 2 bases to trimming and J lost 3 bases, with 7 bases between them. Germline values: CDR1 SEHNR, CDR2 FQNEAQ (reference sequence). The CDR3 loop spans 13 amino acids.